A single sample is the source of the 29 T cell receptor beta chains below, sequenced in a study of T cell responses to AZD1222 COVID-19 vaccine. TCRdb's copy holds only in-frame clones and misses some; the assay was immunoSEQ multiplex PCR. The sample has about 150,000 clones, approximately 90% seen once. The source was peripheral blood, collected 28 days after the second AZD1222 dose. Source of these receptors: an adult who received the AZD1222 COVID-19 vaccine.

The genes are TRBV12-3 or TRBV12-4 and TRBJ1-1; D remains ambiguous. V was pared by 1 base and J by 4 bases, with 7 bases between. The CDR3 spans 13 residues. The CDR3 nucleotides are TGTGCCAGCAGTTTAGGGCTAGTCACTGAAGCTTTCTTT. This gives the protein CASSLGLVTEAFF.

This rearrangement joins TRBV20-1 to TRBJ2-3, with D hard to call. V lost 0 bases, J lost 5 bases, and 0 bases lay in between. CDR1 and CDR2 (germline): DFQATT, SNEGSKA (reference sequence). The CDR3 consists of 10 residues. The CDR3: CSAREDTQYF. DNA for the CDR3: TGCAGTGCTAGAGAAGATACGCAGTATTTT.

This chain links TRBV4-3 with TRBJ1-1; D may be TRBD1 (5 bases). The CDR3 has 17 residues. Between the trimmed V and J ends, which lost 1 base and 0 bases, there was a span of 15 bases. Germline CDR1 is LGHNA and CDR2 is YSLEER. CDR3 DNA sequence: TGCGCCAGCAGCCAAGTCTTCCAGGGAACAATGAACACTGAAGCTTTCTTT. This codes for CASSQVFQGTMNTEAFF.

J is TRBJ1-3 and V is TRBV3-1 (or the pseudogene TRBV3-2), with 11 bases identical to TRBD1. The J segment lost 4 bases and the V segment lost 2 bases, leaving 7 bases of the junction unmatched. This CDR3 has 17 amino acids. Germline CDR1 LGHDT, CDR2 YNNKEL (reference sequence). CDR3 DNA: TGTGCCAGCAGCCAAACCTGGGACAGGGGGTCCGGAAACACCATATATTTT. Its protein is CASSQTWDRGSGNTIYF.

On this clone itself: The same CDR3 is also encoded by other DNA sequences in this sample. The CDR3 bases are TGTGCCAGCAGCGTAGGAGGGGGGGCCAACGTCCTGACTTTC. It translates to CASSVGGGANVLTF. The chain has TRBV9 and TRBJ2-6, with a tentative D call TRBD2 (5 bases). V lost 0 bases and J lost 4, with 5 bases in between. Germline CDR1 SGDLS, CDR2 YYNGEE. The CDR3 runs to 14 residues.

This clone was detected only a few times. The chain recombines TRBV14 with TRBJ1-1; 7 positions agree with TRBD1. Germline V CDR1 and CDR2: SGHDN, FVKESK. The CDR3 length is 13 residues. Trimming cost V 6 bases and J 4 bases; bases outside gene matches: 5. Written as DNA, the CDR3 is TGTGCCAGCAGGCTGGCAGGGGGCACTGAAGCTTTCTTT. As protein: CASRLAGGTEAFF.

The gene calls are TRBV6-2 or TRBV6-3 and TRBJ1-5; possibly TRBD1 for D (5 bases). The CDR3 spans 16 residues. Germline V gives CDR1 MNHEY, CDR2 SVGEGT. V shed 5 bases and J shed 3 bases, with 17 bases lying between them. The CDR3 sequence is CASSPTRRGTNQPQHF. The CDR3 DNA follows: TGTGCCAGCAGTCCGACTAGAAGGGGAACCAATCAGCCCCAGCATTTT.

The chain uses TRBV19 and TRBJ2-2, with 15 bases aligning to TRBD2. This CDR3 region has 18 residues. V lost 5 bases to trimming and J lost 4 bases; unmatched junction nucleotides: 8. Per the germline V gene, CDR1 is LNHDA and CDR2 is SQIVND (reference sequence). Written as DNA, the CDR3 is TGTGCCAGTAGTTCCGGACTAGCGGGAGGGCCGGGCACCGGGGAGCTGTTTTTT. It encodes CASSSGLAGGPGTGELFF.

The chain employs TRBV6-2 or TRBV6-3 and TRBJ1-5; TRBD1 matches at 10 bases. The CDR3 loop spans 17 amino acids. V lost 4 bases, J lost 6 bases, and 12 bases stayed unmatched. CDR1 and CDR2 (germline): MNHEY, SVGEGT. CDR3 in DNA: TGTGCCAGCAGTTCAAACCAACGGGACAGGGGACGTCAGCCCCAGCATTTT. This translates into CASSSNQRDRGRQPQHF.

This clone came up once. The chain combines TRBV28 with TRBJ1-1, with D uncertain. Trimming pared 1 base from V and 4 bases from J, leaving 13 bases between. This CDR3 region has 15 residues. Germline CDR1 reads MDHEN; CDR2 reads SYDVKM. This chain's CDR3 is CASSLSDLGSTEAFF. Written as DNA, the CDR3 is TGTGCCAGCAGTTTATCGGACCTCGGAAGCACTGAAGCTTTCTTT.

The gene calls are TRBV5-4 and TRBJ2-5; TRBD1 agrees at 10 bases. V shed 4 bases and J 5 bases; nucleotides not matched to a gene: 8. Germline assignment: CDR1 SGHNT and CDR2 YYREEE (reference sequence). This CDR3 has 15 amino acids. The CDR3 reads CASSRVDRGRETQYF. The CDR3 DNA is TGTGCCAGCAGCCGCGTAGACAGGGGGCGGGAGACCCAGTACTTC.

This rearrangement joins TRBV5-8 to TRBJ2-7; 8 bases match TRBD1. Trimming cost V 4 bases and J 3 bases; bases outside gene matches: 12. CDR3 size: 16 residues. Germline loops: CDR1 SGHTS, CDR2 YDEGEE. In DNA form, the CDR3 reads TGTGCCAGCAGCACATGGGAGGACAGGGTGGACTACGAGCAGTACTTC. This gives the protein CASSTWEDRVDYEQYF. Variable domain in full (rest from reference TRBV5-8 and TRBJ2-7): EAGVTQSPTHLIKTRGQQATLRCSPISGHTSVYWYQQALGLGLQFLLWYDEGEERNRGNFPPRFSGRQFPNYSSELNVNALELEDSALYLCASSTWEDRVDYEQYFGPGTRLTVT.

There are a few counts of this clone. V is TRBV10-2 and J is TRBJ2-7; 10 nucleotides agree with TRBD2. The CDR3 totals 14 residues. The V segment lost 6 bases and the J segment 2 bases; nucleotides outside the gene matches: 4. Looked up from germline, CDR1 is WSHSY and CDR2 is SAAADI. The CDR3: CASSVAGGTYEQYF. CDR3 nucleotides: TGCGCCAGCAGCGTAGCGGGGGGAACCTACGAGCAGTACTTC.

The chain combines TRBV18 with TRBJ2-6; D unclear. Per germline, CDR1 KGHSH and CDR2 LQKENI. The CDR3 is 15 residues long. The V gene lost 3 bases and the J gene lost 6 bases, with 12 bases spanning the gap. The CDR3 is CASSPETISANVLTF. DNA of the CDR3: TGTGCCAGCTCACCGGAGACAATCTCGGCCAACGTCCTGACTTTC.

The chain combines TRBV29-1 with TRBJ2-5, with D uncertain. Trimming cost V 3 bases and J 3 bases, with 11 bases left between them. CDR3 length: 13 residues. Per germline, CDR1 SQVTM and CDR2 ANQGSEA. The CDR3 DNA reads TGCAGCGTTGAGAGGAAAGTGGAAGAGACCCAGTACTTC. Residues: CSVERKVEETQYF.

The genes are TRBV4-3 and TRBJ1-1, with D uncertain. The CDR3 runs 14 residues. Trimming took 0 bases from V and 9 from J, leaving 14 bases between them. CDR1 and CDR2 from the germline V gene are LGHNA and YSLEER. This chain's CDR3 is CASSQDIWSRKAFF. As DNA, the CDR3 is TGCGCCAGCAGCCAAGATATCTGGTCCAGGAAAGCTTTCTTT.

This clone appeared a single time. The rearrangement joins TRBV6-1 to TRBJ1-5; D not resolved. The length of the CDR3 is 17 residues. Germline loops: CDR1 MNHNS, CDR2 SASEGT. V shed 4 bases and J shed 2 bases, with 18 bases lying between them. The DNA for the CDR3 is TGTGCCAGCAGTGGTGCTTTGGGGAGGGTTGGCAATCAGCCCCAGCATTTT. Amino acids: CASSGALGRVGNQPQHF.

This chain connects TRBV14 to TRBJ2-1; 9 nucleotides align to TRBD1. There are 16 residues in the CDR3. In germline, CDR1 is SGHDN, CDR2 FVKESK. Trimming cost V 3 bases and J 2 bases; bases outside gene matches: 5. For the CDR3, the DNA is TGTGCCAGCAGCCAGACCGGGACAGGGCCCTACAATGAGCAGTTCTTC. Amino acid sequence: CASSQTGTGPYNEQFF.

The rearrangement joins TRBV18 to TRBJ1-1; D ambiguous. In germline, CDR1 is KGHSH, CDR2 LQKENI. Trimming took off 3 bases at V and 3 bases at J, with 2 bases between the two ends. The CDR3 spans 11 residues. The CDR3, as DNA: TGTGCCAGCTCACCTGACACTGAAGCTTTCTTT. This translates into CASSPDTEAFF. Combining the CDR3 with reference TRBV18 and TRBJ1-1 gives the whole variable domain NAGVMQNPRHLVRRRGQEARLRCSPMKGHSHVYWYRQLPEEGLKFMVYLQKENIIDESGMPKERFSAEFPKEGPSILRIQQVVRGDSAAYFCASSPDTEAFFGQGTRLTVV.

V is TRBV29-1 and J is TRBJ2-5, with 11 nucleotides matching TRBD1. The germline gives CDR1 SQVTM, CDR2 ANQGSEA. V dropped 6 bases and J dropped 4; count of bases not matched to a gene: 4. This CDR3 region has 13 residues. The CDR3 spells CSVGQGAGETQYF. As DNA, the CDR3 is TGCAGCGTCGGACAGGGGGCAGGAGAGACCCAGTACTTC.

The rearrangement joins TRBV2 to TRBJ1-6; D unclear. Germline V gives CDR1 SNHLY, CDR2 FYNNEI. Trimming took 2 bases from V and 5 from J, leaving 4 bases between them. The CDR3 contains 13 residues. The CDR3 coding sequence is TGTGCCAGCAGTGAAAATCATAATTCACCCCTCCACTTT. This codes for CASSENHNSPLHF.

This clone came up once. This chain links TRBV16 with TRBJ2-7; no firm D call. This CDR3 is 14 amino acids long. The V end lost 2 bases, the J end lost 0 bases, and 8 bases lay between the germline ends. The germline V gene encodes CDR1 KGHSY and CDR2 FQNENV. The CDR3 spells CASSQVSSSYEQYF. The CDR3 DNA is TGTGCCAGCAGCCAAGTTTCATCCTCCTACGAGCAGTACTTC. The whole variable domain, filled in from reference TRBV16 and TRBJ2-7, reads GEEVAQTPKHLVRGEGQKAKLYCAPIKGHSYVFWYQQVLKNEFKFLISFQNENVFDETGMPKERFSAKCLPNSPCSLEIQATKLEDSAVYFCASSQVSSSYEQYFGPGTRLTVT.

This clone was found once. The CDR3 DNA is TGTGCCAGCAGTGCACAGGGCTCCACAGATACGCAGTATTTT. It yields the protein CASSAQGSTDTQYF. This chain links TRBV28 with TRBJ2-3; D is perhaps TRBD1 (6 bases). The germline V and J ends were trimmed by 5 bases and 2 bases, with 11 bases remaining between them. Germline loops: CDR1 MDHEN, CDR2 SYDVKM. The CDR3 is 14 residues long.

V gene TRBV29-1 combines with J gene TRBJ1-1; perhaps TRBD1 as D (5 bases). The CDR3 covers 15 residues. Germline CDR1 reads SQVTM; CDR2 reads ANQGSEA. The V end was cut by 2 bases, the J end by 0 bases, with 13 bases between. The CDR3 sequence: CSVERRQNMNTEAFF. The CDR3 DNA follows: TGCAGCGTTGAACGGAGACAGAACATGAACACTGAAGCTTTCTTT.

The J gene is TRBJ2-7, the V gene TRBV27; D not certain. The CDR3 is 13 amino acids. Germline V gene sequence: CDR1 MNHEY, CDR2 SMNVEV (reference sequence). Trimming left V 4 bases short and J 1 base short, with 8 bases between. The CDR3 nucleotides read TGTGCCAGCAGTTACAGTCCTTCCTACGAGCAGTACTTC. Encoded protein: CASSYSPSYEQYF.

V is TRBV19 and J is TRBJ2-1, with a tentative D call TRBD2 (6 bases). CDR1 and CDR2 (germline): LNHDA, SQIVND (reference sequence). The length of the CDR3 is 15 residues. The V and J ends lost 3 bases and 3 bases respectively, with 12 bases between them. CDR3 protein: CASSIRREYYNEQFF. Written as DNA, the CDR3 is TGTGCCAGTAGTATTCGGCGGGAATACTACAATGAGCAGTTCTTC.

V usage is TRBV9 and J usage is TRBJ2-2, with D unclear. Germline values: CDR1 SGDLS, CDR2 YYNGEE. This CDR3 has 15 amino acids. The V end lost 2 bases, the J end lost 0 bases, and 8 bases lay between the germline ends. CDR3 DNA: TGTGCCAGCAGCGTTATAGACACGAACACCGGGGAGCTGTTTTTT. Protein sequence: CASSVIDTNTGELFF.

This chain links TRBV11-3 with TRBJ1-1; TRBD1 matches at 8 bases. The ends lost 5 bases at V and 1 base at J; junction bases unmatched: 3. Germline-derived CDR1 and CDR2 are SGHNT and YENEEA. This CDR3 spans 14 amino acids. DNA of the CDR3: TGTGCCAGCAGCACAGGACAGGGGAACACTGAAGCTTTCTTT. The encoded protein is CASSTGQGNTEAFF.

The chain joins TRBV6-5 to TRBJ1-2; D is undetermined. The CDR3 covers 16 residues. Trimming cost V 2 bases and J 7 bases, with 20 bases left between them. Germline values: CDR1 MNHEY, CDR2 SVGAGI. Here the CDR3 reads CASSYRGRQILGGYTF. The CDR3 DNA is TGTGCCAGCAGTTACAGAGGGCGGCAGATCCTCGGTGGCTACACCTTC.